The source of this T cell receptor (beta chain) is a study of blood T cell repertoires in COVID-19. Germline lookup yields CDR1 GTSNPN and CDR2 SVGIG (reference sequence). Unmatched junction bases numbered 7, after V lost 8 bases and J lost 7 bases. This CDR3 has 14 residues. Sequencing used immunoSEQ multiplex PCR; TCRdb keeps in-frame clones, though not all of them. The table includes about 190,000 clones, 80% to 85% detected once. This TCR derives from a human donor in a cohort sampled during active COVID-19. Input material: peripheral blood. This chain joins TRBV30 and TRBJ1-6, with 11 bases fitting TRBD1. The CDR3 DNA is TGTGCCGCCCTGGACAGGGGGCGGAATTCACCCCTCCACTTT. Translating gives CAALDRGRNSPLHF. Based on the CDR3 plus reference TRBV30 and TRBJ1-6, the full variable domain is SQTIHQWPATLVQPVGSPLSLECTVEGTSNPNLYWYRQAAGRGLQLLFYSVGIGQISSEVPQNLSASRPQDRQFILSSKKLLLSDSGFYLCAALDRGRNSPLHFGNGTRLTVT.